This T cell receptor (beta chain) appears in the sequencing data of a study of T cell changes during pregnancy in multiple sclerosis. CDR3 length: 12 residues. The V and J ends lost 7 bases and 3 bases, in that order; junction bases with no gene match: 2. Germline CDR1 reads GTSNPN; CDR2 reads SVGIG (reference sequence). Here immunoSEQ multiplex PCR was the method, and the copy in TCRdb shows in-frame clones only, minus some. This sample has about 40,000 clones, with 90% found just once. This chain uses TRBV30 with TRBJ1-5, with TRBD1 matching 8 bases. The TCR comes from a female donor with multiple sclerosis, enrolled in a pregnancy study. The specimen was CD4+ T cells from peripheral blood mononuclear cells, collected in the third trimester of pregnancy. The CDR3 is CASQGANQPQHF. The CDR3 region has the DNA TGTGCCTCCCAGGGGGCCAATCAGCCCCAGCATTTT. Variable domain in full (rest from reference TRBV30 and TRBJ1-5): SQTIHQWPATLVQPVGSPLSLECTVEGTSNPNLYWYRQAAGRGLQLLFYSVGIGQISSEVPQNLSASRPQDRQFILSSKKLLLSDSGFYLCASQGANQPQHFGDGTRLSIL.